What follows describes a single T cell receptor (beta chain). The antigen is unknown. Germline lookup yields CDR1 LGHDT and CDR2 YNNKEL (reference sequence). Losses at the gene ends were 0 bases for V and 0 bases for J; bases not matched to a gene: 3. This CDR3 is 16 amino acids long. The source of the sample is a study of T cell responses to AZD1222 COVID-19 vaccine. Whole-study results and caveats: Possibly, clonal diversity was underestimated; donors were largely white British and included more females.

The data were produced by immunoSEQ multiplex PCR, yet TCRdb's version contains in-frame clones alone and is incomplete. The sample consists of 95,000 to 100,000 clones, roughly 86% of them appearing once. The origin of this receptor is an adult in good health. The gene calls are TRBV3-1 (or the pseudogene TRBV3-2) and TRBJ2-3; 7 bases fit TRBD2. This specimen was peripheral blood, taken on day 0 of AZD1222 vaccination. The CDR3 region is CASSQEGLISTDTQYF. The CDR3 coding sequence is TGTGCCAGCAGCCAAGAGGGACTAATTAGCACAGATACGCAGTATTTT.